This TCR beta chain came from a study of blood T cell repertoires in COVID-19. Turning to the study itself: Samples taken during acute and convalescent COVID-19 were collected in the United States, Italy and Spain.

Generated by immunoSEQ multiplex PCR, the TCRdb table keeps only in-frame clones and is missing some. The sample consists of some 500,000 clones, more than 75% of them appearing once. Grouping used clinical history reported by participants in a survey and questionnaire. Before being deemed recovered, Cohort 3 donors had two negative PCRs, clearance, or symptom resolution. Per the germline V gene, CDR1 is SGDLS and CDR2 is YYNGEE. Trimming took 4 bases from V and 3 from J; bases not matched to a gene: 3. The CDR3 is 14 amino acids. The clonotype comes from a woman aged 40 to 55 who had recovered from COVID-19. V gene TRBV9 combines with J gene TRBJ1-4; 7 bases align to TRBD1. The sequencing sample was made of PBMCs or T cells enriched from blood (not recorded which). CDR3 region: CASSPGGPNEKLFF. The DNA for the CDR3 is TGTGCCAGCAGCCCAGGGGGACCTAATGAAAAACTGTTTTTT.